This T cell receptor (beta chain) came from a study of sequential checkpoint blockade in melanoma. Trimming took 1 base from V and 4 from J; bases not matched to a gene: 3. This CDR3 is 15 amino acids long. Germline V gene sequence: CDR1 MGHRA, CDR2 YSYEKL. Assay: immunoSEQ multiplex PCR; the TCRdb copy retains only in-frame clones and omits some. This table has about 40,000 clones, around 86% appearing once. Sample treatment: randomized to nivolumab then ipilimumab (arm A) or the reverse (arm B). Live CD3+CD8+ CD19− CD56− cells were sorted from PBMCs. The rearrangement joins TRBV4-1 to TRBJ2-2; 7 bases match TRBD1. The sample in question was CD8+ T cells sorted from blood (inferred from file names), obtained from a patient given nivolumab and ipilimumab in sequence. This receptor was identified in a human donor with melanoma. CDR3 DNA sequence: TGCGCCAGCAGCCAAGTGACAGGGCTCACCGGGGAGCTGTTTTTT. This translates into CASSQVTGLTGELFF.